The text below deals with one T cell receptor (beta chain). What it binds is not known. Researchers used genomic DNA as the template to profile TCR beta VDJ and CDR3. TCRdb re-called the reads through MiXCR, storing one row per CDR3 protein. The data hold fewer than 100,000 distinct CDR3 sequences, with about half observed a single time. The germline CDR1 and CDR2 sequences are SEHNR and FQNEAQ (reference sequence). With V trimmed by 2 bases and J by 5 bases, 3 bases remained unmatched. The CDR3 has 14 amino acids. This sample stems from a study of CD8+CD57+ T cells in acquired aplastic anemia. Study-wide background: The DNA of sorted CD4+ and CD8+ cells averaged 3.2 ug. Researchers reported that healthy donors averaged about 11 million reads for CD4+ cells.

Study-level findings and limits: Patients and controls were found to share 25 to 30 CD8+ CDR3 sequences. Levels of CD8+ Simpson's diversity were not significantly distinct in patients versus controls.

The receptor comes from a human donor in good health, serving as a control. Material for sequencing was sorted CD4+, CD8+, or CD8+CD57+ T cells (not recorded which) from PBMCs. This chain joins TRBV7-9 and TRBJ2-5; 9 positions agree with TRBD2. The CDR3: CASSLQREEETQYF. The CDR3 DNA reads as TGTGCCAGCAGCTTACAGCGGGAGGAGGAGACCCAGTACTTC.